The 32 T cell receptor beta chains below all came from one sample that was sequenced in a study of blood T cell repertoires in COVID-19. Using immunoSEQ multiplex PCR, the repertoire was profiled, and TCRdb retains in-frame clones only, with some absent. There are 110,000 to 150,000 clones in the sample; roughly 84% occur only once, and 7% to 10% lies in the top ten. The sequenced sample consisted of peripheral blood. The receptor source for this set is a woman in her sixties or seventies with acute or convalescent COVID-19.

The V and J genes are TRBV10-3 and TRBJ2-3; 10 nucleotides match TRBD2. This CDR3 region has 19 residues. Losses at the gene ends were 11 bases for V and 2 bases for J; bases not matched to a gene: 22. Germline CDR1 reads ENHRY; CDR2 reads SYGVKD. The CDR3 here is CASDRGPTGAGGITDTQYF. The CDR3 DNA follows: TGTGCCTCGGATCGGGGCCCTACAGGAGCGGGGGGGATCACAGATACGCAGTATTTT.

The V and J genes are TRBV19 and TRBJ2-5; D might be TRBD1 (5 bases). Germline V gene lookup returns CDR1 LNHDA and CDR2 SQIVND (reference sequence). The V and J ends lost 5 bases and 4 bases respectively, with 11 bases between them. The CDR3 length is 13 residues. The CDR3 region has the DNA TGTGCCAGTAGTCCAACAGGTAGAGAGACCCAGTACTTC. Residues: CASSPTGRETQYF.

This clone was picked up one time. The V call is TRBV5-4, the J call TRBJ1-1; the match to TRBD1 covers 7 bases. The V and J ends lost 6 bases and 0 bases, in that order; junction bases with no gene match: 8. Germline V gene lookup returns CDR1 SGHNT and CDR2 YYREEE (reference sequence). The CDR3 consists of 15 residues. CDR3 nucleotide sequence: TGTGCCAGCAAATTCCCCGGGACAGTGAACACTGAAGCTTTCTTT. It is translated as CASKFPGTVNTEAFF.

This chain uses TRBV25-1 with TRBJ2-5; 8 bases align to TRBD1. Looked up from germline, CDR1 is MGHDK and CDR2 is SYGVNS. There are 14 residues in the CDR3. V shed 5 bases, J shed 5 bases, and the junction held 7 bases outside the gene matches. CDR3 bases: TGTGCCAGCAGTCGCAGGGGGCCGGGGGAGACCCAGTACTTC. It specifies CASSRRGPGETQYF.

The chain combines TRBV6-2 or TRBV6-3 with TRBJ2-7, with 8 bases matching TRBD2. The germline V gene has CDR1 MNHEY and CDR2 SVGEGT. The CDR3 is 16 residues long. V trimming: 5 bases; J trimming: 1 base; junction bases outside the gene matches: 10. The CDR3 DNA reads as TGTGCCAGCAGTAGACACCACGGACTAGCATCCTACGAGCAGTACTTC. It translates to CASSRHHGLASYEQYF.

The chain has TRBV11-2 and TRBJ2-3; D unresolved. The CDR3 has 11 residues. Between the trimmed V and J ends, which lost 5 bases and 6 bases, there was a span of 6 bases. The germline gives CDR1 SGHAT, CDR2 FQNNGV. The CDR3 DNA reads TGTGCCAGCAGCCCGAGGGATACGCAGTATTTT. Amino acids: CASSPRDTQYF.

This clone was seen more than once but under ten times. The rearrangement links TRBV3-1 (or the pseudogene TRBV3-2) to TRBJ1-2, with D maybe TRBD1 (5 bases). Germline lookup yields CDR1 LGHDT and CDR2 YNNKEL (reference sequence). The V end was cut by 4 bases, the J end by 0 bases, with 12 bases between. This CDR3 has 15 residues. In DNA, the CDR3 is TGTGCCAGCAGCCCCGACGGGGGACCTAACTATGGCTACACCTTC. Residues: CASSPDGGPNYGYTF.

This clone has at least ten counts. The chain has TRBV27 and TRBJ1-2; D is unresolved. CDR3 length equals 13 residues. Germline CDR1 is MNHEY and CDR2 is SMNVEV (reference sequence). With 5 bases removed from V and 6 bases from J, the gap between germline ends came to 13 bases. CDR3 amino acids: CASSPSKRDGYTF. DNA for the CDR3: TGTGCCAGCAGTCCCTCCAAGAGGGATGGCTACACCTTC.

The rearrangement links TRBV7-8 to TRBJ2-1; TRBD2 matches at 7 bases. There are 15 residues in the CDR3. Germline CDR1 SGHVS, CDR2 FQNEAQ. After removal of 5 bases from V and 9 bases from J, the junction contained 13 bases not matched to a gene. The CDR3 region is CASSPWTRPRGEQFF. CDR3 DNA: TGTGCCAGCAGCCCTTGGACTAGACCGCGGGGTGAGCAGTTCTTC.

The chain is built from TRBV7-8 and TRBJ2-2; TRBD2 agrees at 7 bases. This CDR3 comprises 15 residues. The germline V gene has CDR1 SGHVS and CDR2 FQNEAQ. V shed 1 base, J shed 6 bases, and the junction held 5 bases outside the gene matches. This chain's CDR3 is CASSLGASGAGELFF. For the CDR3, the DNA is TGTGCCAGCAGCTTAGGGGCTAGCGGCGCCGGGGAGCTGTTTTTT.

The rearrangement links TRBV3-1 (or the pseudogene TRBV3-2) to TRBJ2-3; D may be TRBD2 (7 bases). The CDR3 consists of 17 residues. V lost 2 bases, J lost 4 bases, and 19 bases lay in between. The V gene's germline CDR1 is LGHDT and CDR2 YNNKEL (reference sequence). CDR3 nucleotide sequence: TGTGCCAGCAGCCAAAGGGGGACTACCTTTTACGCAGATACGCAGTATTTT. Its protein is CASSQRGTTFYADTQYF.

V usage is TRBV29-1 and J usage is TRBJ1-2; D remains unclear. Per the germline V gene, CDR1 is SQVTM and CDR2 is ANQGSEA. V gave up 7 bases and J gave up 2 bases, with 14 bases separating them. This CDR3 is built from 13 residues. The CDR3 nucleotides read TGCAGCGCCCGGGATCTCTGGAACTATGGCTACACCTTC. Protein: CSARDLWNYGYTF.

The chain joins TRBV5-1 to TRBJ1-1, with D possibly matching TRBD1 (5 bases). V lost 0 bases, J lost 6 bases, and 9 bases lay in between. This CDR3 has 13 residues. Germline values: CDR1 SGHRS, CDR2 YFSETQ. CDR3 residues: CASSLGGGPEAFF. The CDR3 nucleotides read TGCGCCAGCAGCTTGGGCGGGGGTCCTGAAGCTTTCTTT.

This chain joins TRBV5-4 and TRBJ2-5; 11 nucleotides agree with TRBD2. Germline CDR1 and CDR2: SGHNT and YYREEE (reference sequence). CDR3 length: 15 residues. With V trimmed by 0 bases and J by 5 bases, 3 bases remained unmatched. The CDR3 nucleotides read TGTGCCAGCAGCTTGGCTAGCGGGGGGTGGGAGACCCAGTACTTC. Protein sequence: CASSLASGGWETQYF.

The gene calls are TRBV10-3 and TRBJ1-2; D remains unclear. Trimming cost V 3 bases and J 8 bases, with 13 bases left between them. From germline, CDR1 is ENHRY and CDR2 SYGVKD. The CDR3 runs to 13 residues. Here the CDR3 reads CAISEKEVVGYTF. DNA for the CDR3: TGTGCCATCAGTGAAAAGGAGGTGGTGGGCTACACCTTC.

The chain combines TRBV6-2 or TRBV6-3 with TRBJ1-1, with 7 bases aligning to TRBD1. Germline lookup yields CDR1 MNHEY and CDR2 SVGEGT. The CDR3 has 16 amino acids. J was trimmed by 4 bases and V by 4 bases; bases with no gene match: 12. The CDR3 here is CASSSLPTGRITEAFF. The CDR3 region has the DNA TGTGCCAGCAGTTCCCTCCCGACAGGGCGGATCACTGAAGCTTTCTTT.

The chain links TRBV5-1 to TRBJ2-3, with D possibly being TRBD1 (6 bases). V was cut by 0 bases and J by 0 bases, with 11 bases left in between. CDR3 length equals 16 residues. The germline CDR1 and CDR2 sequences are SGHRS and YFSETQ. CDR3 coding DNA: TGCGCCAGCAGCTTGGGAGGGACACATAGCACAGATACGCAGTATTTT. Amino acid sequence: CASSLGGTHSTDTQYF.

This chain connects TRBV28 to TRBJ2-7, with D possibly matching TRBD1 (6 bases). Germline V gene data show CDR1 as MDHEN and CDR2 as SYDVKM. Trimming removed 10 bases from V and 4 bases from J, with 17 bases in between. There are 13 residues in the CDR3. CDR3 DNA sequence: TGTGCCACTCGCGAGAGGACAGCATACGAGCAGTACTTC. Translation: CATRERTAYEQYF. The variable domain in full, completed from reference TRBV28 and TRBJ2-7, reads DVKVTQSSRYLVKRTGEKVFLECVQDMDHENMFWYRQDPGLGLRLIYFSYDVKMKEKGDIPEGYSVSREKKERFSLILESASTNQTSMYLCATRERTAYEQYFGPGTRLTVT.

The chain carries TRBV29-1 and TRBJ2-1; D might be TRBD1 (6 bases). The V end lost 4 bases, the J end lost 7 bases, and 17 bases lay between the germline ends. Germline V gene lookup returns CDR1 SQVTM and CDR2 ANQGSEA. The CDR3 covers 14 residues. The CDR3 loop reads CSVVGQGSENEQFF. The CDR3 DNA reads as TGCAGCGTTGTCGGGCAGGGGAGTGAGAATGAGCAGTTCTTC.

This clone was observed a single time. One junction end disagrees with the germline gene, perhaps due to a read error. This sequence joins TRBV10-1 and TRBJ2-3; TRBD2 is a possible D gene (7 bases). Germline CDR1 is WNHNN and CDR2 is SYGVQD (reference sequence). This CDR3 contains 14 residues. CDR3 sequence reads: CASSVGGGTDTQYF. DNA for the CDR3: TGCGCCAGCAGTGTAGGGGGGGGCACCGATACGCAGTATTTT.

The rearrangement uses TRBV5-4 and TRBJ1-2; D remains unclear. This CDR3 contains 15 residues. Germline assignment: CDR1 SGHNT and CDR2 YYREEE (reference sequence). The V and J ends lost 0 bases and 2 bases respectively, with 11 bases between them. CDR3 nucleotide sequence: TGTGCCAGCAGCTTGGTGAGGGAATACAACTATGGCTACACCTTC. This encodes CASSLVREYNYGYTF.

The rearrangement joins TRBV27 to TRBJ1-4, with D possibly TRBD1 on 6 matching bases. This CDR3 contains 15 residues. Germline V gene data show CDR1 as MNHEY and CDR2 as SMNVEV (reference sequence). Trimming took off 2 bases at V and 10 bases at J, with 17 bases between the two ends. The CDR3 sequence is CASSLDRTVGRKLFF. CDR3 coding DNA: TGTGCCAGCAGTTTAGATCGGACAGTGGGGCGAAAACTGTTTTTT.

This chain links TRBV19 with TRBJ2-1, with D unresolved. The CDR3 sequence is 13 residues long. The V and J ends lost 4 bases and 9 bases respectively, with 13 bases between them. Per the germline V gene, CDR1 is LNHDA and CDR2 is SQIVND (reference sequence). The CDR3 loop reads CASSTTALSEQFF. In DNA, the CDR3 is TGTGCCAGTAGTACTACCGCCTTGAGTGAGCAGTTCTTC.

V gene TRBV24-1 combines with J gene TRBJ2-1, with 8 positions matching TRBD2. Per germline, CDR1 KGHDR and CDR2 SFDVKD. V was clipped by 3 bases and J by 4 bases; unmatched bases: 7. The CDR3 length is 16 residues. The CDR3, as DNA: TGTGCCACCAGTGATCCCCGGACTAGCCCATACAATGAGCAGTTCTTC. Its translation: CATSDPRTSPYNEQFF.

The chain carries TRBV4-1 and TRBJ1-2, with D tentatively TRBD1 (5 bases). The CDR3 runs to 18 residues. The germline CDR1 and CDR2 sequences are MGHRA and YSYEKL. Trimming took 0 bases from V and 5 from J, leaving 22 bases between them. CDR3 DNA: TGCGCCAGCAGCCAAGAAATAGGACCGGGCCAGGGTTTTTATGGCTACACCTTC. Its translation is CASSQEIGPGQGFYGYTF.

The chain carries TRBV28 and TRBJ1-1; possibly TRBD1 for D (6 bases). Trimming took off 5 bases at V and 0 bases at J, with 16 bases between the two ends. The germline gives CDR1 MDHEN, CDR2 SYDVKM. The CDR3 spans 16 residues. CDR3 amino acids: CASSPSGAPMNTEAFF. For the CDR3, the DNA is TGTGCCAGCAGTCCCTCAGGGGCACCAATGAACACTGAAGCTTTCTTT.

This chain links TRBV9 with TRBJ2-4; 10 bases agree with TRBD2. This CDR3 is 15 amino acids long. CDR1 SGDLS and CDR2 YYNGEE come from the germline V gene. Trimming removed 4 bases from V and 6 bases from J; junction bases left unmatched: 7. The CDR3 region has the DNA TGTGCCAGCAGCCTCAAAGCGGGGGGGATAAACATTCAGTACTTC. Its translation is CASSLKAGGINIQYF.

This clone was counted only a few times. The V call is TRBV2, the J call TRBJ1-6, with 7 bases that match TRBD1. In germline, CDR1 is SNHLY, CDR2 FYNNEI. This CDR3 comprises 14 residues. Trimming at V came to 6 bases and at J to 7 bases, leaving 6 bases not matched to a gene. For the CDR3, the DNA is TGTGCCAGCAGAGTGACAGGGCTGAATTCACCCCTCCACTTT. Its translation: CASRVTGLNSPLHF.

The chain has TRBV6-5 and TRBJ1-2; 7 bases agree with TRBD1. CDR1 and CDR2 from the germline V gene are MNHEY and SVGAGI. This CDR3 comprises 12 residues. The V segment lost 6 bases and the J segment 5 bases; nucleotides outside the gene matches: 3. As DNA, the CDR3 is TGTGCCAGCAGCCGGACAGGTTATGGCTACACCTTC. Encoded protein: CASSRTGYGYTF.

The chain employs TRBV5-1 and TRBJ2-2; 9 nucleotides align to TRBD2. Germline V gives CDR1 SGHRS, CDR2 YFSETQ. Trimming removed 0 bases from V and 4 bases from J; junction bases left unmatched: 7. The CDR3 runs to 17 residues. CDR3 bases: TGCGCCAGCAGCTTGGCCGGGACTAGCATCTCCACCGGGGAGCTGTTTTTT. Amino acids: CASSLAGTSISTGELFF.

The CDR3 loop reads CATSTPVNSPLHF. The CDR3 bases are TGTGCCACCAGCACCCCGGTTAATTCACCCCTCCACTTT. V is TRBV15 and J is TRBJ1-6, with D unclear. V was pared by 4 bases and J by 6 bases, with 7 bases between. Germline V gene data show CDR1 as LNHNV and CDR2 as YYDKDF (reference sequence). The CDR3 sequence is 13 residues long.

The chain employs TRBV6-1 and TRBJ1-4; D perhaps matches TRBD1 (5 bases). V dropped 0 bases and J dropped 5 bases, with 22 bases sitting between them. The germline gives CDR1 MNHNS, CDR2 SASEGT. The CDR3 is made up of 19 amino acids. CDR3 sequence (DNA): TGTGCCAGCAGTGAAGCGTACGTGTGGAATCGCGGGGGAAATGAAAAACTGTTTTTT. Translated, it gives CASSEAYVWNRGGNEKLFF.